The present TCR beta chain was sequenced within a study of blood T cell repertoires in COVID-19. Turning to the study itself: COVID-19 samples collected from the United States, Italy and Spain covered acute and convalescent phases. From T cells, B-cell-depleted T cells, or PBMCs came the material, which was cDNA or gDNA.

This clone appeared once. This CDR3 has 15 amino acids. Trimming at V came to 5 bases and at J to 4 bases, leaving 10 bases not matched to a gene. CDR1 is SGHTA, CDR2 FQGTGA, per germline. As originally analysed: Amplification with reference gene primers provided the estimates of nucleated cell counts. Produced via immunoSEQ multiplex PCR; TCRdb's table is partial and in-frame only. That table furnishes V, J and clone size, whereas the DNA furnished D and trimming. The sample has roughly 120,000 clones; around 90% are singletons. V gene TRBV7-3 combines with J gene TRBJ1-1; 7 positions match TRBD1. Sequencing was done on a sample of peripheral blood. This clonotype was obtained from a human donor in a cohort sampled during active COVID-19. CDR3 sequence reads: CASSRGDREVTEAFF. The CDR3 DNA follows: TGTGCCAGCAGCCGCGGAGACAGGGAGGTCACTGAAGCTTTCTTT.